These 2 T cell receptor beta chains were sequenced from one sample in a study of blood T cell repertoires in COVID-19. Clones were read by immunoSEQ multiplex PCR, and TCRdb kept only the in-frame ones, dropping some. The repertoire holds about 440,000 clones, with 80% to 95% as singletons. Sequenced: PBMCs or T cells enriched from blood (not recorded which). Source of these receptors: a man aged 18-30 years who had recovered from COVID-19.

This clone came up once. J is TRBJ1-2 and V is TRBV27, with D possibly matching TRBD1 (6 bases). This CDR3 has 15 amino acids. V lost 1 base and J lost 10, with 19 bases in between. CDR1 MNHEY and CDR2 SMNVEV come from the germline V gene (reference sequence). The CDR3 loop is CASSLLGQGSFDYTF. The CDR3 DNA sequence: TGTGCCAGCAGTTTATTGGGCCAGGGGAGTTTTGACTACACCTTC.

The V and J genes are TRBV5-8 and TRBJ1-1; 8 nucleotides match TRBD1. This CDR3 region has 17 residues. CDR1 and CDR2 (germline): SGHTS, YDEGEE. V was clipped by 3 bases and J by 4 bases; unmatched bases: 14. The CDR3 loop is CASSSGQGRPPTTEAFF. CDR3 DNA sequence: TGTGCCAGCAGCTCAGGACAGGGACGACCCCCGACCACTGAAGCTTTCTTT.